This T cell receptor (beta chain) was recorded in a study of blood T cells in healthy people across ages. V shed 4 bases and J 9 bases; nucleotides not matched to a gene: 14. The CDR3 covers 16 residues. Germline assignment: CDR1 MNHNY and CDR2 SVGAGI (reference sequence). Combining a sample-barcoded 5' primer with a J-beta primer mix, a second PCR ran for roughly 6 to 12 cycles. TCRdb re-called the 5' RACE reads with MiXCR, one entry per CDR3 protein. The sample lists roughly 800,000 distinct CDR3 sequences, 36% occurring once. The rearrangement joins TRBV6-6 to TRBJ2-1, with 8 bases matching TRBD2. This TCR derives from a man younger than 35 in good health. Specimen: blood. CDR3 region: CASSLSGAGGQGEQFF. The CDR3 nucleotides read TGTGCCAGCAGTTTAAGCGGGGCGGGGGGCCAGGGTGAGCAGTTCTTC.